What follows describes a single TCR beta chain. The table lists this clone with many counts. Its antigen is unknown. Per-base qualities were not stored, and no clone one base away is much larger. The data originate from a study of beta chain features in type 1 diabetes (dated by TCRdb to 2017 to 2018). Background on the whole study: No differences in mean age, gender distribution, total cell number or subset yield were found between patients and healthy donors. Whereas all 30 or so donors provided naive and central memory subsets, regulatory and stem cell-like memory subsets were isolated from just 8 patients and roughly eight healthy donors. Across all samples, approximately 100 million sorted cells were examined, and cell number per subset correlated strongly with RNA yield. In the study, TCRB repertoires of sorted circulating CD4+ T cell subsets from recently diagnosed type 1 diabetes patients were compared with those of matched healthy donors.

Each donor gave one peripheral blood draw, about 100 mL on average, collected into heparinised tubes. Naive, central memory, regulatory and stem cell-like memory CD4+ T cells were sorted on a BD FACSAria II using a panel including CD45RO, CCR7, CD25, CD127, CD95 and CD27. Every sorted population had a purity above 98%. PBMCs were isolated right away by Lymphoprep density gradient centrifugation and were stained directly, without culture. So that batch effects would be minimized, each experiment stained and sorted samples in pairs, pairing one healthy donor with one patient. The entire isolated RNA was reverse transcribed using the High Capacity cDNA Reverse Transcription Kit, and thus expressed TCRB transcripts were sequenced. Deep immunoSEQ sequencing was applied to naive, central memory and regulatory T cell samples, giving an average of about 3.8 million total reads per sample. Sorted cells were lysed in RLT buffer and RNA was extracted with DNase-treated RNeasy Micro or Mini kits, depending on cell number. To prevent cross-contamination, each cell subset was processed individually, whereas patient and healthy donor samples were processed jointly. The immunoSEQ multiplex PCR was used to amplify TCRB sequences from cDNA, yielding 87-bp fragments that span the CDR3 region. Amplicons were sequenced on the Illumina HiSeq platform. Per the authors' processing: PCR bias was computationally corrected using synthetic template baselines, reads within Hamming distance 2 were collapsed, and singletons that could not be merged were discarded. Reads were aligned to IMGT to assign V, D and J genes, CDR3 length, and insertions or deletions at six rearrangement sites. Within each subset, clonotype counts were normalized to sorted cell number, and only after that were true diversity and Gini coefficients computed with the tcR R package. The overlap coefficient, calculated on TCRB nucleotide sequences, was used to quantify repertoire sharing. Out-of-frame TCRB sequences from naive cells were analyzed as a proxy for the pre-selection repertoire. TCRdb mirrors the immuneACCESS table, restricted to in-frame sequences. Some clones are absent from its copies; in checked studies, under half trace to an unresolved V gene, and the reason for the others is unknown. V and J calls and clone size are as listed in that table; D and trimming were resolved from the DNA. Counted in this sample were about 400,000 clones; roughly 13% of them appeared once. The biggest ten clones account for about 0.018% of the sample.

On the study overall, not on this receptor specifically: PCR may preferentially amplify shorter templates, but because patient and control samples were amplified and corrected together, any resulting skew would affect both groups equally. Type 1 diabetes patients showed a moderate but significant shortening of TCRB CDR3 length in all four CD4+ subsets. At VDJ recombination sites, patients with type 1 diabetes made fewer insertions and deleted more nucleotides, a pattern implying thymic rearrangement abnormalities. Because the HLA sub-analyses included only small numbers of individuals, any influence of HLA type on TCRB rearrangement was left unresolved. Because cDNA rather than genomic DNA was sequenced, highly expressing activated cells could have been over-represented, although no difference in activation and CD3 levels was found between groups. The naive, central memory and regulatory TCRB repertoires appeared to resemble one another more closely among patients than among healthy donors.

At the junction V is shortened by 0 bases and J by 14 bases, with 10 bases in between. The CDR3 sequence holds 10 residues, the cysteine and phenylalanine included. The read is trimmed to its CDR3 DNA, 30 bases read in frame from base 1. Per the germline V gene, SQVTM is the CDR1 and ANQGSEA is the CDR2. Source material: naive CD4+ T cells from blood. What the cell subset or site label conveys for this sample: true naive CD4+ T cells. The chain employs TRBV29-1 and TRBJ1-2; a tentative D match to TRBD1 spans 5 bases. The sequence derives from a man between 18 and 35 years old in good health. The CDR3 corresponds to CSVEDRASTF. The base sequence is TGCAGCGTTGAAGACAGGGCCTCTACCTTC.